This T cell receptor beta chain was obtained from a study of OX40 agonist ivuxolimab in advanced cancers. Across the whole study: Ivuxolimab is an agonistic anti-OX40 (CD134) antibody, and patients were treated with it. Each patient was given ivuxolimab into a vein every 2 weeks, at 0.01 to 10 mg/kg.

Any history of autoimmune disease or systemic immunosuppression disqualified patients. By proportion, this clone is large (0.1 to 1%). The antigen is not known. Whole-study results and caveats: At 0.1 to 3.0 mg/kg, CD4+ and CD8+ blood T cells expanded clonally by week 6.

Germline CDR1 and CDR2: SGHTS and YDEGEE. This CDR3 has 13 residues. V was shortened by 1 base and J by 6 bases, with 11 bases between the two germline ends. Clones were read by immunoSEQ multiplex PCR, and TCRdb kept only the in-frame ones, dropping some. The repertoire holds over 15,000 clones, around 87% seen once, with roughly a third in the top ten. The V and J genes are TRBV5-8 and TRBJ2-7, with D maybe TRBD1 (6 bases). This clonotype originated in an adult with an advanced solid tumor such as melanoma, head and neck, liver or kidney cancer. This material consisted of CD4+ or CD8+ T cells sorted from blood, taken in a trial of the OX40 agonist ivuxolimab. CDR3 DNA: TGTGCCAGCAGCTTGATCAGGGGCGCCGAGCAGTACTTC. It translates to CASSLIRGAEQYF.